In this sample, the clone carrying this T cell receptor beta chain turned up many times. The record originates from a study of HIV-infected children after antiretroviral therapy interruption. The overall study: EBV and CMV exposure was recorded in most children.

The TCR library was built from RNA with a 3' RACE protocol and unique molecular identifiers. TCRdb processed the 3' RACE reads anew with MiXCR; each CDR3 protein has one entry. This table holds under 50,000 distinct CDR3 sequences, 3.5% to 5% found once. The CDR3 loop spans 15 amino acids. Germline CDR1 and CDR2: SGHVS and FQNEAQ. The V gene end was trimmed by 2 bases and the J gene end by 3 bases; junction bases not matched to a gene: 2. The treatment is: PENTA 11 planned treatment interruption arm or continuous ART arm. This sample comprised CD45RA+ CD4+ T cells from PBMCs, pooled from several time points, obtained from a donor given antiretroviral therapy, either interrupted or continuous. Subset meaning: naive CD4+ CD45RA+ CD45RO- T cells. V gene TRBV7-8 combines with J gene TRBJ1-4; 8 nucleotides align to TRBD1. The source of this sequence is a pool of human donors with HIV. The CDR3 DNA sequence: TGTGCCAGCAGCTTAACGACAGGGGCTAATGAAAAACTGTTTTTT. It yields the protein CASSLTTGANEKLFF.